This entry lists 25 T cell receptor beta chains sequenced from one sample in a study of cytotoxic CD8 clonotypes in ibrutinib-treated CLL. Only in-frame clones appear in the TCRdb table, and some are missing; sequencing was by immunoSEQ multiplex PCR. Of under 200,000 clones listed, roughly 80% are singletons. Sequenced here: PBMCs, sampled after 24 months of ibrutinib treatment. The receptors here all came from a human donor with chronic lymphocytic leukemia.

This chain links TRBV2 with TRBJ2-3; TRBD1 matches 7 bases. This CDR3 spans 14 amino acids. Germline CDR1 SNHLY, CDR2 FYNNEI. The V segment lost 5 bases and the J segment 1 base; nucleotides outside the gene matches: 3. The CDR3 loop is CASSYTGGTDTQYF. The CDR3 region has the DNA TGTGCCAGCAGTTACACAGGGGGCACAGATACGCAGTATTTT.

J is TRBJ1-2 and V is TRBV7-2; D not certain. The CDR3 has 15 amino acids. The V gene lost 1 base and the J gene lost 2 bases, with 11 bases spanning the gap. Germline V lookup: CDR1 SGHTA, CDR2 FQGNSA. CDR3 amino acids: CASSLVVGQNYGYTF. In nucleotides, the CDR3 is TGTGCCAGCAGCTTAGTAGTCGGGCAAAACTATGGCTACACCTTC.

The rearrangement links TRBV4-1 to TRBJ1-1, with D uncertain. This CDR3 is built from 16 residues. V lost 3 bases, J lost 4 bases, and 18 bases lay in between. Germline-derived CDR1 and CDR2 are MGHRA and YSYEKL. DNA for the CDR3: TGCGCCAGCAGCCAGAGGCCGGTCACGGGTATCACTGAAGCTTTCTTT. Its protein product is CASSQRPVTGITEAFF.

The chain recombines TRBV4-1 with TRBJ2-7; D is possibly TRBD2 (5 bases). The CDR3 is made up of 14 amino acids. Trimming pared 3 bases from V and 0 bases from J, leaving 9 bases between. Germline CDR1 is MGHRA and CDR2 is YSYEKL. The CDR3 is CASSQDSSSYEQYF. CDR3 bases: TGCGCCAGCAGCCAGGACTCGAGCTCCTACGAGCAGTACTTC.

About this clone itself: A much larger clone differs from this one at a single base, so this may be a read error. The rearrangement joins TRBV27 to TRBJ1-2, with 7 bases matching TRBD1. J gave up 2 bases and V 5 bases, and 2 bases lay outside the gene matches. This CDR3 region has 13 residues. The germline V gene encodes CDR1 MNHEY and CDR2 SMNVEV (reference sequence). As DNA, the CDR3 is TGTGCCAGCAGTACGGACAGGAACTATGGCTACACCTTC. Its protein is CASSTDRNYGYTF.

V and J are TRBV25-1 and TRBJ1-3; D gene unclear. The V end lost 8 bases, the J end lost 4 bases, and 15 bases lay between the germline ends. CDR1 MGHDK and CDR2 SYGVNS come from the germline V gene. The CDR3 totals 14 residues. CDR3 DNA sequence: TGTGCCAGCCGGGGAGGGCGTCGGGGAAACACCATATATTTT. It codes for CASRGGRRGNTIYF.

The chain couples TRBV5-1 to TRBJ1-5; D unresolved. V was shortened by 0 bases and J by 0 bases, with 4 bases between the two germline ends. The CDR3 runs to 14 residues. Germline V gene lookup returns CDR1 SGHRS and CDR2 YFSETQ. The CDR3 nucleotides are TGCGCCAGCAGCTTGGACGGTAGCAATCAGCCCCAGCATTTT. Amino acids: CASSLDGSNQPQHF.

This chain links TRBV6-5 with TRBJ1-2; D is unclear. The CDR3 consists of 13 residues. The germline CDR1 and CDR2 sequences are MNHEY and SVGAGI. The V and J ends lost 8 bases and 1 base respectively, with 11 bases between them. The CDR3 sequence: CASLGQFNYGYTF. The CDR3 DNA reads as TGTGCCAGCCTAGGTCAGTTTAACTATGGCTACACCTTC.

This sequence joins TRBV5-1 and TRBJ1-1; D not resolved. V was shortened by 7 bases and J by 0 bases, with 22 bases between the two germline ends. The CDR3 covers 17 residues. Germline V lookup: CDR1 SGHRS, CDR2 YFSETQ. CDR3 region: CASYPRGRNHMNTEAFF. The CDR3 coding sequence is TGCGCCAGCTACCCTCGTGGACGGAACCATATGAACACTGAAGCTTTCTTT.

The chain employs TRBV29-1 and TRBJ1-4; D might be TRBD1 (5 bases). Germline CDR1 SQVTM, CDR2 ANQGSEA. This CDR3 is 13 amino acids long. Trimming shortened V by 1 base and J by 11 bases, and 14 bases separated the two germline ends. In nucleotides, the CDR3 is TGCAGCGTTGAAGCGCCCCTTAAGGGGAAACTGTTTTTT. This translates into CSVEAPLKGKLFF.

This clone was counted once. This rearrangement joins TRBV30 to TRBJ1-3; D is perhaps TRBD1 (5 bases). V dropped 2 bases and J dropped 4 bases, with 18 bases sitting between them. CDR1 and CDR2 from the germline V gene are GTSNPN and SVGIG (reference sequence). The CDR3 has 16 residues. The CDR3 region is CAWSRGGYDRGNTIYF. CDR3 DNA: TGTGCCTGGAGTAGGGGCGGCTATGATAGGGGAAACACCATATATTTT.

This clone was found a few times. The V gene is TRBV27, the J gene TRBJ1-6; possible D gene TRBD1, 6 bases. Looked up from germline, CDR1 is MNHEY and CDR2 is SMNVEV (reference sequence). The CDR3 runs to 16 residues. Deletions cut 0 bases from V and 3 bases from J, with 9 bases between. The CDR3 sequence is CASSLSGGFYNSPLHF. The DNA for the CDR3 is TGTGCCAGCAGTTTATCGGGGGGCTTCTATAATTCACCCCTCCACTTT.

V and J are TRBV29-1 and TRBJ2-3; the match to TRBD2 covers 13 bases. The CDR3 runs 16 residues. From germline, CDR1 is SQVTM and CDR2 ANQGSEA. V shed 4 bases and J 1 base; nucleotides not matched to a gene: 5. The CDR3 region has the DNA TGCAGCGTTGCGGGTGGACTAGCGGGAGGCACAGATACGCAGTATTTT. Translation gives CSVAGGLAGGTDTQYF.

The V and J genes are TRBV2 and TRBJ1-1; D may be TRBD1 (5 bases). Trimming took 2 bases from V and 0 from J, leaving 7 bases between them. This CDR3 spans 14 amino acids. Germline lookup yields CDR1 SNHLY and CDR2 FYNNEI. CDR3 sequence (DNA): TGTGCCAGCAGTGAAACAGGTATGAACACTGAAGCTTTCTTT. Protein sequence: CASSETGMNTEAFF.

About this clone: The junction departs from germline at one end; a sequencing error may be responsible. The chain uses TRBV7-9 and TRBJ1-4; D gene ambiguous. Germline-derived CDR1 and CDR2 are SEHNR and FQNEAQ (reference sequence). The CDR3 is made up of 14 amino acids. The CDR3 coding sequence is TGTGCCAGCAGCTTAGGCACTGACTTTGGAAAAGTGTTTTTT. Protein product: CASSLGTDFGKVFF.

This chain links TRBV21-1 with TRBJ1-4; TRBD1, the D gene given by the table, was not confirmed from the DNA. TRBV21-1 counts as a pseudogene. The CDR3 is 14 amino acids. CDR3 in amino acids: CASSRQGVREKLFF. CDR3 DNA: TGTGCCAGCAGCAGACAGGGTGTAAGGGAAAAACTGTTTTTT.

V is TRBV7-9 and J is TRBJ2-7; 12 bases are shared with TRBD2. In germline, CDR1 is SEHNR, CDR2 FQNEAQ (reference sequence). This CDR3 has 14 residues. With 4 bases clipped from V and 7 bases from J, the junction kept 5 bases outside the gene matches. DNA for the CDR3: TGTGCCAGCAGCTGGACTAGCGGGGCCCTGGAGCAGTACTTC. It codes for CASSWTSGALEQYF.

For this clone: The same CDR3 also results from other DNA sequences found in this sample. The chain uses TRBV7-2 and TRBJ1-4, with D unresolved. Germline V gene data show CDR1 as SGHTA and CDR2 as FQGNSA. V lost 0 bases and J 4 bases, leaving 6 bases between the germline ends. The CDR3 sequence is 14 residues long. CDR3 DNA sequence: TGTGCCAGCAGCTTAGCGGGATATAATGAAAAACTGTTTTTT. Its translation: CASSLAGYNEKLFF. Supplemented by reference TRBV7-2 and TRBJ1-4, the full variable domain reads GAGVSQSPSNKVTEKGKDVELRCDPISGHTALYWYRQSLGQGLEFLIYFQGNSAPDKSGLPSDRFSAERTGGSVSTLTIQRTQQEDSAVYLCASSLAGYNEKLFFGSGTQLSVL.

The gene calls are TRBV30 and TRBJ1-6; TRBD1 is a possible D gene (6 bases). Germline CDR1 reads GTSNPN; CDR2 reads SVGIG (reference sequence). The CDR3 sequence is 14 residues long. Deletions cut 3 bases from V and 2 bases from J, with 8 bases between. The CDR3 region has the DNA TGTGCCTGGAGACCAGGGGCCTATAATTCACCCCTCCACTTT. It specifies CAWRPGAYNSPLHF.

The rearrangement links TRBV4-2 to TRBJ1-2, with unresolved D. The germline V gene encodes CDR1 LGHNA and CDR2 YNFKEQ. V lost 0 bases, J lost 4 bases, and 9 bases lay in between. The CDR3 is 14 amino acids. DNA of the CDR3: TGTGCCAGCAGCCAAGATCATCAGAGCTATGGCTACACCTTC. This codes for CASSQDHQSYGYTF.

The CDR3 loop reads CASSLLSGQDFENTEAFF. Here the CDR3 DNA reads TGCGCCAGCAGCCTTCTTTCGGGACAGGACTTCGAAAACACTGAAGCTTTCTTT. V gene TRBV5-1 combines with J gene TRBJ1-1, with 8 bases aligning to TRBD1. Germline values: CDR1 SGHRS, CDR2 YFSETQ. Losses at the gene ends were 4 bases for V and 2 bases for J; bases not matched to a gene: 16. This CDR3 is 18 amino acids long. The full variable domain, its missing parts supplied by reference TRBV5-1 and TRBJ1-1, is KAGVTQTPRYLIKTRGQQVTLSCSPISGHRSVSWYQQTPGQGLQFLFEYFSETQRNKGNFPGRFSGRQFSNSRSEMNVSTLELGDSALYLCASSLLSGQDFENTEAFFGQGTRLTVV.

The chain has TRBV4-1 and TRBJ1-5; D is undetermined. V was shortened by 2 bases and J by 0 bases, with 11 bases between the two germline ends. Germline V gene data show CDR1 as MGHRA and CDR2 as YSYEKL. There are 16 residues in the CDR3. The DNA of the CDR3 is TGCGCCAGCAGCCAAAGGACGGTTAGTAGCAATCAGCCCCAGCATTTT. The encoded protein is CASSQRTVSSNQPQHF.

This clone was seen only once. CDR3: CASSPLNRTPDTQYF. The CDR3 nucleotides are TGTGCCAGCAGCCCCCTAAACCGGACCCCAGATACGCAGTATTTT. This sequence joins TRBV4-2 and TRBJ2-3; D gene uncertain. The CDR3 has 15 residues. The germline CDR1 and CDR2 sequences are LGHNA and YNFKEQ. Trimming removed 4 bases at V and 4 bases at J, with 15 bases between.

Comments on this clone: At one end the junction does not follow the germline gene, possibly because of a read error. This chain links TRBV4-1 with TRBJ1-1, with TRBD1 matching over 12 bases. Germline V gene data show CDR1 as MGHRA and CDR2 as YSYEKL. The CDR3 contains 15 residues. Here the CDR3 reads CASSQAGTGGSAAFF. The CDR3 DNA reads TGTGCCAGCAGCCAAGCCGGGACAGGGGGCTCTGCCGCTTTCTTT.

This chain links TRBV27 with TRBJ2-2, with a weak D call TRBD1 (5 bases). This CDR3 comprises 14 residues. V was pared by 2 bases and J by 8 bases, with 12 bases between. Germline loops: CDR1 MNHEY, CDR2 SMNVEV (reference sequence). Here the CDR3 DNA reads TGTGCCAGCAGTTTAGCCAGGGCTGTGGGGGAGCTGTTTTTT. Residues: CASSLARAVGELFF.